This T cell receptor beta chain is drawn from a study of cytomegalovirus exposure and HLA in healthy donors. Across the whole study: The 120 validation repertoires matched the 500 to 750 first-cohort repertoires in platform, a later analysis reported. Overall study findings and caveats: Using the classifier, cytomegalovirus status was reportedly diagnosed with high specificity and sensitivity. Many donors shared some public TCRs, even though most TCR sequences were rare.

TCRdb's table, derived via immunoSEQ multiplex PCR, lists solely in-frame clones and lacks some. The repertoire consists of 70,000 to 75,000 clones, with 90% to 95% occurring once and the leading ten covering 1.2% to 1.5%. The CDR3 loop spans 16 amino acids. Germline CDR1 is SGHTA and CDR2 is FQGTGA. With 5 bases removed from V and 5 bases from J, the gap between germline ends came to 19 bases. This clone was picked up one time. Its antigen is unidentified. V gene TRBV7-3 combines with J gene TRBJ2-1; tentative D call: TRBD1 (6 bases). The specimen sequenced was PBMCs. This clonotype was obtained from a man aged 18 to 30 in good health and CMV-seropositive. CDR3 residues: CASSPQGPSADNEQFF. The CDR3 DNA sequence: TGTGCCAGCAGCCCCCAGGGGCCCTCCGCGGACAATGAGCAGTTCTTC.